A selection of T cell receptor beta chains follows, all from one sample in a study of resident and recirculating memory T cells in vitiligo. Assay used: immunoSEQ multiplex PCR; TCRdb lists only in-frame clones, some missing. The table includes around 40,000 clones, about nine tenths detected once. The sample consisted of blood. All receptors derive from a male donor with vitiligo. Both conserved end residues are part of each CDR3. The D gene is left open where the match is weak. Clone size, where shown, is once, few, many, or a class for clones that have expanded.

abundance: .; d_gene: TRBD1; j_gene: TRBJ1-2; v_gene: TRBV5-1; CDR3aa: CASSDPGGYGYTF; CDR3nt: TGCGCCAGCAGCGACCCAGGGGGCTATGGCTACACCTTC
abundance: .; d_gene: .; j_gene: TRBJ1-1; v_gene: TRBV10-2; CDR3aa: CASSEGRVAEAFF; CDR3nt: TGCGCCAGCAGTGAGGGCAGGGTAGCTGAAGCTTTCTTT
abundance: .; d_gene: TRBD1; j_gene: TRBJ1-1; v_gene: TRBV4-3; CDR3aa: CASSQNPPRTGGSAFF; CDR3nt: TGCGCCAGCAGTCAAAACCCCCCAAGGACAGGGGGCTCGGCTTTCTTT
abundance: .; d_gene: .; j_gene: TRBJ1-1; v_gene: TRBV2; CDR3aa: CATKDSLREAFF; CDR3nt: TGTGCCACCAAGGACAGCCTGAGGGAAGCTTTCTTT
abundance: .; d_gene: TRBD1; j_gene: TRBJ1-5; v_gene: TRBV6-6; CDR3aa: CASSPGQSSNQPQHF; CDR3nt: TGTGCCAGCAGCCCGGGACAGTCTAGCAATCAGCCCCAGCATTTT
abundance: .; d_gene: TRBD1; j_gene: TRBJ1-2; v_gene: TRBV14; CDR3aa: CASSHPKGDRGTPDYGYTF; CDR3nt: TGTGCCAGCAGCCACCCCAAGGGGGACAGGGGGACCCCTGACTATGGCTACACCTTC
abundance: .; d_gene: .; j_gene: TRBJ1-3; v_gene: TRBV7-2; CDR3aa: CASSLVSSGNTIYF; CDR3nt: TGTGCCAGCAGCTTAGTATCTTCTGGAAACACCATATATTTT
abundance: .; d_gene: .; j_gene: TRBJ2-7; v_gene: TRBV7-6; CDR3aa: CASSYSASYEQYF; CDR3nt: TGTGCCAGCAGCTATTCAGCGTCCTACGAGCAGTACTTC
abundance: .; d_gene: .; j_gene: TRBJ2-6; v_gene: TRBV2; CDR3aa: CASSELISGANVLTF; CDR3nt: TGTGCCAGCAGTGAACTAATCTCTGGGGCCAACGTCCTGACTTTC
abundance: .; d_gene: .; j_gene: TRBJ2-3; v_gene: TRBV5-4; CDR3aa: CASSLGDPETDTQYF; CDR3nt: TGTGCCAGCAGCTTAGGGGATCCCGAGACCGATACGCAGTATTTT
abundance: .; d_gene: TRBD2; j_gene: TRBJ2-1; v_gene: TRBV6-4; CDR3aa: CASSDGTSGGAEQFF; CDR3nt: TGTGCCAGCAGTGACGGGACTAGCGGGGGGGCTGAGCAGTTCTTC
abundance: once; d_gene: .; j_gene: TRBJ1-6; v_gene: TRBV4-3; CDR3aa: CASSQLGVSPLHF; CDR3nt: TGCGCCAGCAGCCAACTAGGGGTTTCACCCCTCCACTTT
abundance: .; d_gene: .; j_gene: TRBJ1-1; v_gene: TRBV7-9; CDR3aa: CASSSRRAGTEAFF; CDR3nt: TGTGCCAGCAGCTCACGACGGGCGGGCACTGAAGCTTTCTTT
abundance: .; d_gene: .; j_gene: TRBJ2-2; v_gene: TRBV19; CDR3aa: CVCGGFTGELFF; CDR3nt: TGTGTATGTGGAGGATTCACCGGGGAGCTGTTTTTT
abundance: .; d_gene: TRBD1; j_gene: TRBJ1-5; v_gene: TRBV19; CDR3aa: CASMRTGGLNQPQHF; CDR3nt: TGTGCCAGTATGAGGACAGGGGGCTTAAATCAGCCCCAGCATTTT
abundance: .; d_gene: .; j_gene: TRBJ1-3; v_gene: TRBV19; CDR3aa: CASLAGSSGNTIYF; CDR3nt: TGTGCCTCCCTGGCGGGGAGCTCTGGAAACACCATATATTTT
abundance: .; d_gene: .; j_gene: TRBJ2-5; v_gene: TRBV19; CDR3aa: CARGGLQETQYF; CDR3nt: TGTGCCAGGGGGGGGCTACAAGAGACCCAGTACTTC
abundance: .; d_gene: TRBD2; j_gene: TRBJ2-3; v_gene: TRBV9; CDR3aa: CASSVAGTSGYTQYF; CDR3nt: TGTGCCAGCAGCGTAGCCGGGACTAGCGGGTATACGCAGTATTTT
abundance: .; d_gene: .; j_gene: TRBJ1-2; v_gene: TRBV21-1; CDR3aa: CASSNQSPDRSAGYTF; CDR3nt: TGTGCCAGCAGCAACCAGTCACCGGACAGGTCGGCTGGCTACACCTTC
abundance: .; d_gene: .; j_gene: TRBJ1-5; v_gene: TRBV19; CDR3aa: CASSIGGLDQPQHF; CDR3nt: TGTGCCAGTAGTATAGGAGGTCTAGATCAGCCCCAGCATTTT
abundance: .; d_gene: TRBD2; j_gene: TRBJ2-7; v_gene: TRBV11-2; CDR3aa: CASSLVIGGRTYEQYF; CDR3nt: TGTGCCAGCAGCTTAGTGATCGGGGGGAGAACCTACGAGCAGTACTTC
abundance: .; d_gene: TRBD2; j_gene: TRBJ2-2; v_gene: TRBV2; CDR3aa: CASRVAGGHTGELFF; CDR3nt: TGTGCCAGCAGAGTAGCGGGGGGACACACCGGGGAGCTGTTTTTT
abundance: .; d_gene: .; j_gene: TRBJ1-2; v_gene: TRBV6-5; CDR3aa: CASGDTTGYYGYTF; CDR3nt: TGTGCCAGCGGCGATACGACAGGATACTATGGCTACACCTTC
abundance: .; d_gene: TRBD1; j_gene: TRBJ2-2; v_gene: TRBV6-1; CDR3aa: CASRTGVHGELFF; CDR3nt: TGTGCCAGCAGGACAGGGGTTCACGGGGAGCTGTTTTTT
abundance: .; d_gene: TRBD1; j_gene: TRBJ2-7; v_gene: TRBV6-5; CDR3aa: CASSSGTGGYYEQYF; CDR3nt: TGTGCCAGCAGTTCTGGGACAGGGGGCTACTACGAGCAGTACTTC
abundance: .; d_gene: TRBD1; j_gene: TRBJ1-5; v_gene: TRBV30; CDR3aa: CAWSGGKTGSGNQPQHF; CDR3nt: TGTGCCTGGAGTGGGGGGAAGACAGGGTCCGGCAATCAGCCCCAGCATTTT
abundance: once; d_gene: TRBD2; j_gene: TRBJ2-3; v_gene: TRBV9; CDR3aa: CASSVADSGGAGGTQYF; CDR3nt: TGTGCCAGCAGCGTAGCGGATAGCGGGGGGGCAGGTGGTACGCAGTATTTT